Shown below are 22 T cell receptor beta chains from a single sample sequenced in a study of vaccination and CD4 T cells after COVID-19. Their recognized antigens are unknown. Cultured CD4+ T cell DNA underwent sequencing with the Oncomine TCR Beta short-read assay. TCRdb ran MiXCR on the PCR reads and lists one entry per CDR3 protein. Of 15,000 to 20,000 distinct CDR3 sequences listed, 50% to 60% are singletons. As for treatment: approximately nine-day PBMC culture with coronavirus spike peptide pools or control peptides (ViraFEST assay). Sequencing was performed on CD4+ T cells from blood, cultured in vitro, taken after SARS-CoV-2 vaccination. These TCRs come from a human donor who had recovered from COVID-19.

In its sample, this clonotype was seen a few times. The chain combines TRBV6-5 with TRBJ2-2, with 9 bases identical to TRBD2. The V gene's germline CDR1 is MNHEY and CDR2 SVGAGI. The CDR3 extends over 15 amino acids. The ends lost 4 bases at V and 5 bases at J; junction bases unmatched: 5. CDR3 region: CASSLGLAITGELFF. CDR3 sequence (DNA): TGTGCCAGCAGTTTAGGACTAGCGATAACCGGGGAGCTGTTTTTT.

This clonotype occurred a few times. J is TRBJ2-1 and V is TRBV19; the D gene is possibly TRBD2 (7 bases). Germline V gene lookup returns CDR1 LNHDA and CDR2 SQIVND (reference sequence). The CDR3 length is 16 residues. V lost 5 bases to trimming and J lost 7 bases, with 21 bases between them. CDR3 coding DNA: TGTGCCAGTAGTGATCCCGGGGGGCCCCTTGGGAATGAGCAGTTCTTC. Encoded protein: CASSDPGGPLGNEQFF.

The gene calls are TRBV7-9 and TRBJ2-7; 8 bases fit TRBD1. The V gene end was trimmed by 5 bases and the J gene end by 4 bases; junction bases not matched to a gene: 4. CDR3 length: 13 residues. Germline V gene data show CDR1 as SEHNR and CDR2 as FQNEAQ (reference sequence). The CDR3 loop reads CASSPGGAYEQYF. DNA for the CDR3: TGTGCCAGCAGCCCAGGGGGCGCGTACGAGCAGTACTTC. The full variable domain, with the rest looked up from reference TRBV7-9 and TRBJ2-7, is DTGVSQNPRHKITKRGQNVTFRCDPISEHNRLYWYRQTLGQGPEFLTYFQNEAQLEKSRLLSDRFSAERPKGSFSTLEIQRTEQGDSAMYLCASSPGGAYEQYFGPGTRLTVT.

The V and J genes are TRBV6-1 and TRBJ2-2; a possible D gene is TRBD1 (5 bases). The V end was cut by 5 bases, the J end by 3 bases, with 10 bases between. This CDR3 has 14 amino acids. The germline CDR1 and CDR2 sequences are MNHNS and SASEGT. The CDR3 coding sequence is TGTGCCAGCAGTAGGGGTACGGACACCGGGGAGCTGTTTTTT. The encoded protein is CASSRGTDTGELFF.

The V gene is TRBV7-9, the J gene TRBJ2-1, with TRBD2 matching over 8 bases. In germline, CDR1 is SEHNR, CDR2 FQNEAQ (reference sequence). V lost 6 bases and J lost 1; bases outside the gene matches: 2. CDR3 size: 14 residues. The CDR3 protein is CASSVAGSYNEQFF. CDR3 coding DNA: TGTGCCAGCAGTGTAGCGGGGTCCTACAATGAGCAGTTCTTC.

The V gene is TRBV5-6, the J gene TRBJ2-2, with D possibly being TRBD2 (5 bases). The CDR3 consists of 13 residues. Germline V gives CDR1 SGHDT, CDR2 YYEEEE. V was pared by 0 bases and J by 7 bases, with 7 bases between. The CDR3 loop reads CASSLDRDGELFF. The CDR3 DNA sequence: TGTGCCAGCAGCTTGGACCGGGACGGGGAGCTGTTTTTT.

V is TRBV24-1 and J is TRBJ2-3; 11 positions match TRBD2. J was trimmed by 3 bases and V by 4 bases; bases with no gene match: 8. The CDR3 contains 17 residues. Per germline, CDR1 KGHDR and CDR2 SFDVKD. CDR3 sequence (DNA): TGTGCCACCAGTGACTGGCTAGCGGGAGGAGGTACAGATACGCAGTATTTT. It codes for CATSDWLAGGGTDTQYF.

The chain recombines TRBV28 with TRBJ2-3; a possible D gene is TRBD2 (7 bases). Trimming stripped 2 bases from V and 4 bases from J, with 22 bases between. Germline CDR1 is MDHEN and CDR2 is SYDVKM. The CDR3 has 18 amino acids. CDR3 DNA: TGTGCCAGCAGTTTAACTGGAGGGGGGAGGGCCAAAGCAGATACGCAGTATTTT. Translating gives CASSLTGGGRAKADTQYF.

The rearrangement joins TRBV25-1 to TRBJ2-7; 7 positions agree with TRBD1. Germline V gives CDR1 MGHDK, CDR2 SYGVNS. This CDR3 spans 14 amino acids. V was clipped by 6 bases and J by 4 bases; unmatched bases: 9. The CDR3 loop reads CASRESGGLYEQYF. DNA for the CDR3: TGTGCCAGCAGAGAGTCAGGGGGTTTGTACGAGCAGTACTTC.

This clonotype was picked up a small number of times. V and J are TRBV11-2 and TRBJ1-5; 9 bases agree with TRBD1. Losses at the gene ends were 5 bases for V and 4 bases for J; bases not matched to a gene: 6. The CDR3 spans 15 residues. The V gene's germline CDR1 is SGHAT and CDR2 FQNNGV. The CDR3 region is CASSAGTGWNQPQHF. Written as DNA, the CDR3 is TGTGCCAGCAGCGCTGGGACAGGGTGGAATCAGCCCCAGCATTTT.

The chain recombines TRBV6-1 with TRBJ2-7; D may be TRBD1 (6 bases). The CDR3 has 13 residues. Germline V gives CDR1 MNHNS, CDR2 SASEGT. V lost 8 bases, J lost 3 bases, and 14 bases lay in between. The CDR3 coding sequence is TGTGCCAGCCAAGGGGGACGGAACTACGAGCAGTACTTC. It yields the protein CASQGGRNYEQYF.

This clonotype occurred a few times. V is TRBV5-4 and J is TRBJ2-7; the D is unclear. Germline V CDR1 and CDR2: SGHNT, YYREEE (reference sequence). Trimming removed 0 bases from V and 0 bases from J, with 16 bases in between. The CDR3 consists of 17 residues. CDR3 sequence reads: CASSLASGATSSYEQYF. The DNA for the CDR3 is TGTGCCAGCAGCTTGGCCTCGGGTGCTACGAGCTCCTACGAGCAGTACTTC. Complete variable domain (other parts from reference TRBV5-4 and TRBJ2-7): ETGVTQSPTHLIKTRGQQVTLRCSSQSGHNTVSWYQQALGQGPQFIFQYYREEENGRGNFPPRFSGLQFPNYSSELNVNALELDDSALYLCASSLASGATSSYEQYFGPGTRLTVT.

The rearrangement uses TRBV12-3 or TRBV12-4 and TRBJ1-1; D ambiguous. This CDR3 has 15 amino acids. Deletions cut 2 bases from V and 3 bases from J, with 13 bases between. The CDR3 nucleotides are TGTGCCAGCAGTTTACGGGGAAGGAGGTACACTGAAGCTTTCTTT. Its translation is CASSLRGRRYTEAFF.

This clonotype was seen only a few times. The chain recombines TRBV7-2 with TRBJ1-5, with D hard to call. Trimming shortened V by 2 bases and J by 5 bases, and 13 bases separated the two germline ends. Germline CDR1 and CDR2: SGHTA and FQGNSA. The CDR3 is 15 residues long. Written as DNA, the CDR3 is TGTGCCAGCAGCTTAAACGGGGAACGCCATCAGCCCCAGCATTTT. Protein product: CASSLNGERHQPQHF.

V gene TRBV6-2 or TRBV6-3 combines with J gene TRBJ2-6; 8 nucleotides agree with TRBD1. J was trimmed by 0 bases and V by 6 bases; bases with no gene match: 10. Germline V CDR1 and CDR2: MNHEY, SVGEGT. The CDR3 totals 18 residues. The CDR3 region has the DNA TGTGCCAGCAGCCGTGCAGGGGGCGAGAGCTCTGGGGCCAACGTCCTGACTTTC. As protein: CASSRAGGESSGANVLTF.

The chain employs TRBV11-2 and TRBJ2-5, with 8 nucleotides matching TRBD1. J gave up 7 bases and V 1 base, and 11 bases lay outside the gene matches. Germline V gives CDR1 SGHAT, CDR2 FQNNGV. CDR3 length equals 16 residues. CDR3 sequence reads: CASSLVGQGAVGTQYF. In nucleotides, the CDR3 is TGTGCCAGCAGCTTAGTTGGCCAGGGGGCTGTAGGGACCCAGTACTTC.

The DNA of the CDR3 is TGTGCCTGGAGTCGTGGATCCCTGGACACTGAAGCTTTCTTT. This sequence encodes CAWSRGSLDTEAFF. V and J are TRBV30 and TRBJ1-1; D gene ambiguous. The germline V gene encodes CDR1 GTSNPN and CDR2 SVGIG (reference sequence). This CDR3 is 14 amino acids long. Deletions cut 2 bases from V and 3 bases from J, with 13 bases between.

The chain joins TRBV6-1 to TRBJ2-2; maybe TRBD2 (6 bases). V was shortened by 4 bases and J by 6 bases, with 12 bases between the two germline ends. The length of the CDR3 is 14 residues. Germline V lookup: CDR1 MNHNS, CDR2 SASEGT. In DNA, the CDR3 is TGTGCCAGCAGTGGTTTGCGGGGCGCCGGGGAGCTGTTTTTT. As protein: CASSGLRGAGELFF.

The chain couples TRBV6-1 to TRBJ2-5; 7 positions match TRBD1. After removal of 6 bases from V and 5 bases from J, the junction contained 12 bases not matched to a gene. In germline, CDR1 is MNHNS, CDR2 SASEGT. This CDR3 is built from 15 residues. The DNA for the CDR3 is TGTGCCAGCAGCCGACTGACAGGGAATAGGGAGACCCAGTACTTC. Translation gives CASSRLTGNRETQYF.

This clonotype has just a few counts. J is TRBJ1-5 and V is TRBV7-9; weak D call: TRBD1 (5 bases). V lost 5 bases to trimming and J lost 4 bases, with 9 bases between them. This CDR3 is 13 amino acids long. Germline lookup yields CDR1 SEHNR and CDR2 FQNEAQ (reference sequence). The CDR3 region is CASSREGNQPQHF. The DNA for the CDR3 is TGTGCCAGCAGCCGAGAGGGGAATCAGCCCCAGCATTTT.

J is TRBJ1-1 and V is TRBV7-3, with D tentatively TRBD1 (6 bases). V was shortened by 5 bases and J by 12 bases, with 19 bases between the two germline ends. CDR1 SGHTA and CDR2 FQGTGA come from the germline V gene. This CDR3 region has 13 residues. The CDR3 here is CASSPDGTTGTFF. The CDR3 nucleotides read TGTGCCAGCAGCCCAGACGGGACCACAGGGACTTTCTTT.

The V gene is TRBV20-1, the J gene TRBJ2-3, with 10 bases matching TRBD2. Trimming removed 6 bases from V and 2 bases from J; junction bases left unmatched: 11. The CDR3 is 16 residues long. CDR1 and CDR2 (germline): DFQATT, SNEGSKA (reference sequence). In DNA form, the CDR3 reads TGCAGTGCCGCAAGGGGGCTAGCGGGAGACACAGATACGCAGTATTTT. Its translation: CSAARGLAGDTDTQYF.